The TCR beta chain described here comes from a study of blood T cell repertoires in COVID-19. The wider study: COVID-19 samples, acute and convalescent, were from the United States, Italy and Spain. T cells, B-cell-depleted T cells, or PBMCs provided the cDNA or gDNA that served as material.

In the authors' workflow: Estimation of nucleated cell counts relied on the amplification of reference gene primers. Assay: immunoSEQ multiplex PCR; the TCRdb copy retains only in-frame clones and omits some. V and J calls and clone size are copied from that table; D and trimming were computed from the DNA. This table holds about 260,000 clones, approximately 82% found once. This CDR3 has 14 residues. Germline V gives CDR1 SEHNR, CDR2 FQNEAQ (reference sequence). Trimming pared 7 bases from V and 3 bases from J, leaving 13 bases between. The sample was peripheral blood. The chain is built from TRBV7-9 and TRBJ1-3; no clear D. The TCR sequence derives from a woman aged 80 or over with acute or convalescent COVID-19. This CDR3 reads CASTEEGGGNTIYF. Written as DNA, the CDR3 is TGTGCCAGCACGGAGGAGGGAGGTGGAAACACCATATATTTT.